Below are 20 T cell receptor beta chains sequenced from a single sample in a study of regulatory T cells in long-lasting Graves disease. The time point is: newly diagnosed GD, antithyroid drugs for less than 3 months. The TCR library was made from RNA that had been extracted from PBMCs in TRIzol. Libraries of TCR beta came from iRepertoire HTBI primers plus Arm-PCR of CDR3 regions. Using its own MiXCR run on the multiplex PCR reads, TCRdb lists one record per CDR3 protein. The table lists approximately 350,000 distinct CDR3 sequences, over 15% of them singletons. This sample was also put to use in a study of T cells in Graves' hyperthyroidism and ophthalmopathy.

This specimen consisted of peripheral blood mononuclear cells (PBMCs), obtained at new diagnosis, from a patient treated with antithyroid drugs. Receptor source: a middle-aged man with Graves disease.

This chain joins TRBV29-1 and TRBJ1-1, with no clear D. This CDR3 has 11 residues. Germline V gives CDR1 SQVTM, CDR2 ANQGSEA. V was cut by 7 bases and J by 3 bases, with 9 bases left in between. For the CDR3, the DNA is TGCAGCGGGAGTTGGGACACTGAAGCTTTCTTT. Encoded protein: CSGSWDTEAFF.

The V and J genes are TRBV5-1 and TRBJ2-3; D is unresolved. The CDR3 length is 15 residues. Germline V gives CDR1 SGHRS, CDR2 YFSETQ. Deletions cut 2 bases from V and 2 bases from J, with 12 bases between. The CDR3 region has the DNA TGCGCCAGCAGCTTCCGCGCTTTGGTCACAGATACGCAGTATTTT. Its protein is CASSFRALVTDTQYF.

The sample holds many counts of this clonotype. V and J are TRBV12-3 or TRBV12-4 and TRBJ1-1, with no clear D. V dropped 3 bases and J dropped 6 bases, with 8 bases sitting between them. The CDR3 extends over 12 amino acids. The CDR3 here is CASSFGRAEAFF. In DNA form, the CDR3 reads TGTGCCAGCAGTTTCGGAAGGGCTGAAGCTTTCTTT.

Many counts were recorded for this clonotype. The CDR3 nucleotides read TGTGCCAGCAGCTTTGACAGATTCACCGGGGAGCTGTTTTTT. Protein: CASSFDRFTGELFF. This sequence joins TRBV7-2 and TRBJ2-2, with TRBD1 as a possible D gene (5 bases). There are 14 residues in the CDR3. With 3 bases removed from V and 4 bases from J, the gap between germline ends came to 9 bases. Germline V gene data show CDR1 as SGHTA and CDR2 as FQGNSA.

This clonotype showed up just a few times. The chain couples TRBV4-1 to TRBJ2-5, with 8 bases that match TRBD2. The ends lost 1 base at V and 5 bases at J; junction bases unmatched: 9. Germline CDR1 and CDR2: MGHRA and YSYEKL. The CDR3 spans 16 residues. CDR3 coding DNA: TGCGCCAGCAGCCAAGCTCGGGGGGGCGTCTGGGAGACCCAGTACTTC. This gives the protein CASSQARGGVWETQYF.

This clonotype showed up many times. The rearrangement uses TRBV12-3 or TRBV12-4 and TRBJ1-5; 7 nucleotides match TRBD1. The V gene end was trimmed by 7 bases and the J gene end by 3 bases; junction bases not matched to a gene: 3. The CDR3 length is 13 residues. This CDR3 is CASMDRFNQPQHF. The CDR3 DNA reads TGTGCCAGCATGGACAGGTTCAATCAGCCCCAGCATTTT.

This chain joins TRBV25-1 and TRBJ1-1; D is uncertain. Trimming took 5 bases from V and 8 from J, leaving 12 bases between them. The germline V gene encodes CDR1 MGHDK and CDR2 SYGVNS. The CDR3 spans 12 residues. CDR3 loop: CASSNGFREAFF. CDR3 bases: TGTGCCAGCAGTAACGGTTTTAGAGAAGCTTTCTTT. The variable domain in full, completed from reference TRBV25-1 and TRBJ1-1, reads EADIYQTPRYLVIGTGKKITLECSQTMGHDKMYWYQQDPGMELHLIHYSYGVNSTEKGDLSSESTVSRIRTEHFPLTLESARPSHTSQYLCASSNGFREAFFGQGTRLTVV.

Ten or more counts support this clonotype. The J gene is TRBJ1-2, the V gene TRBV12-3 or TRBV12-4, with 9 bases lining up with TRBD1. There are 14 residues in the CDR3. The ends lost 6 bases at V and 4 bases at J; junction bases unmatched: 6. The CDR3 sequence: CASSKQGAGYGYTF. In DNA form, the CDR3 reads TGTGCCAGCAGCAAACAGGGGGCCGGCTATGGCTACACCTTC.

The table lists this clonotype with many counts. V gene TRBV5-1 combines with J gene TRBJ1-4, with a possible D match to TRBD1 (5 bases). Per the germline V gene, CDR1 is SGHRS and CDR2 is YFSETQ. The V end lost 4 bases, the J end lost 3 bases, and 16 bases lay between the germline ends. This CDR3 has 16 amino acids. The CDR3 DNA follows: TGCGCCAGCAGCCCGGGGCAGGTGGCGGCTAATGAAAAACTGTTTTTT. Translated, it gives CASSPGQVAANEKLFF.

This clonotype was counted many times. V and J are TRBV7-2 and TRBJ1-1, with 7 bases that match TRBD1. Per the germline V gene, CDR1 is SGHTA and CDR2 is FQGNSA. The CDR3 length is 15 residues. V shed 3 bases, J shed 0 bases, and the junction held 4 bases outside the gene matches. Here the CDR3 reads CASSFIQGLNTEAFF. As DNA, the CDR3 is TGTGCCAGCAGCTTCATACAGGGGCTGAACACTGAAGCTTTCTTT. The full variable domain, its missing parts supplied by reference TRBV7-2 and TRBJ1-1, is GAGVSQSPSNKVTEKGKDVELRCDPISGHTALYWYRQSLGQGLEFLIYFQGNSAPDKSGLPSDRFSAERTGGSVSTLTIQRTQQEDSAVYLCASSFIQGLNTEAFFGQGTRLTVV.

Concerning this clonotype: A far bigger clonotype differs at one base, so this is likely a read error. The chain combines TRBV2 with TRBJ2-6, with D uncertain. The DNA end favors TRBJ2-7, so the J call may be wrong. This CDR3 comprises 16 residues. Looked up from germline, CDR1 is SNHLY and CDR2 is FYNNEI. The CDR3 loop reads CASSTGSTPEHYEQYF. CDR3 nucleotides: TGTGCCAGCAGTACGGGCTCAACCCCAGAACACTACGAGCAGTACTTC.

In this sample, this clonotype turned up many times. This chain uses TRBV6-5 with TRBJ1-5; D is uncertain. Germline CDR1 reads MNHEY; CDR2 reads SVGAGI. There are 14 residues in the CDR3. Between the trimmed V and J ends, which lost 0 bases and 6 bases, there was a span of 9 bases. CDR3 nucleotides: TGTGCCAGCAGTTACTCAGGGTCGTTTCAGCCCCAGCATTTT. Its translation: CASSYSGSFQPQHF.

The chain joins TRBV18 to TRBJ1-6; D unresolved. CDR1 is KGHSH and CDR2 is LQKENI in the germline V gene. The V end was cut by 2 bases, the J end by 7 bases, with 9 bases between. The CDR3 is 14 amino acids. The CDR3 DNA reads TGTGCCAGCTCACCAGAGGTCCGAAATTCACCCCTCCACTTT. Protein sequence: CASSPEVRNSPLHF.

The table lists this clonotype with a few counts. This chain uses TRBV6-1 with TRBJ2-3; D not resolved. The germline V gene has CDR1 MNHNS and CDR2 SASEGT. The length of the CDR3 is 15 residues. V was trimmed by 1 base and J by 1 base, leaving 9 bases between them. The CDR3 nucleotides are TGTGCCAGCAGTGAAGGCAGATGGGGCACAGATACGCAGTATTTT. Translated: CASSEGRWGTDTQYF.

The chain recombines TRBV7-9 with TRBJ2-1; D possibly corresponds to TRBD2 (5 bases). The CDR3 runs 15 residues. The germline V gene has CDR1 SEHNR and CDR2 FQNEAQ (reference sequence). V lost 0 bases to trimming and J lost 4 bases, with 10 bases between them. CDR3 amino acids: CASSLATGWYNEQFF. The CDR3 DNA sequence: TGTGCCAGCAGCTTAGCAACGGGGTGGTACAATGAGCAGTTCTTC. Supplemented by reference TRBV7-9 and TRBJ2-1, the full variable domain reads DTGVSQNPRHKITKRGQNVTFRCDPISEHNRLYWYRQTLGQGPEFLTYFQNEAQLEKSRLLSDRFSAERPKGSFSTLEIQRTEQGDSAMYLCASSLATGWYNEQFFGPGTRLTVL.

This clonotype was recorded at least ten times. The chain is built from TRBV2 and TRBJ2-3; possibly TRBD2 for D (6 bases). The CDR3 is made up of 13 amino acids. Germline CDR1 SNHLY, CDR2 FYNNEI. V dropped 5 bases and J dropped 10 bases, with 16 bases sitting between them. The CDR3 here is CASSNFGGEAQYF. For the CDR3, the DNA is TGTGCCAGCAGTAATTTCGGAGGGGAGGCGCAGTATTTT.

This clonotype was seen at least ten times. The J gene is TRBJ2-5, the V gene TRBV2; 7 nucleotides agree with TRBD1. CDR3 length equals 13 residues. From germline, CDR1 is SNHLY and CDR2 FYNNEI. Losses at the gene ends were 6 bases for V and 5 bases for J; bases not matched to a gene: 6. DNA of the CDR3: TGTGCCAGCAGAAGGGGGCCTAGTGAGACCCAGTACTTC. Translated, it gives CASRRGPSETQYF.

The gene calls are TRBV25-1 and TRBJ2-7, with D maybe TRBD1 (6 bases). The CDR3 loop spans 14 amino acids. Germline CDR1 is MGHDK and CDR2 is SYGVNS. V was clipped by 2 bases and J by 0 bases, with 8 bases between them. CDR3 nucleotides: TGTGCCAGCAGTGAACCGGACAGCTCCTACGAGCAGTACTTC. It yields the protein CASSEPDSSYEQYF.

This clonotype was observed at least ten times. The chain uses TRBV20-1 and TRBJ2-7; 7 bases align to TRBD1. Per the germline V gene, CDR1 is DFQATT and CDR2 is SNEGSKA (reference sequence). The CDR3 runs to 13 residues. V shed 6 bases, J shed 0 bases, and the junction held 5 bases outside the gene matches. The CDR3 nucleotides read TGCAGTGCCGCAGGGACAGACTCCTACGAGCAGTACTTC. Protein: CSAAGTDSYEQYF.

This clonotype was seen a handful of times. This chain uses TRBV7-9 with TRBJ2-7, with D perhaps TRBD1 or TRBD2 (5 bases each). The CDR3 loop spans 16 amino acids. Germline-derived CDR1 and CDR2 are SEHNR and FQNEAQ (reference sequence). V shed 4 bases and J shed 0 bases, with 16 bases lying between them. CDR3 DNA: TGTGCCAGCAGCTCCCCCCGGGACGCGAGCTCCTACGAGCAGTACTTC. Translated: CASSSPRDASSYEQYF.